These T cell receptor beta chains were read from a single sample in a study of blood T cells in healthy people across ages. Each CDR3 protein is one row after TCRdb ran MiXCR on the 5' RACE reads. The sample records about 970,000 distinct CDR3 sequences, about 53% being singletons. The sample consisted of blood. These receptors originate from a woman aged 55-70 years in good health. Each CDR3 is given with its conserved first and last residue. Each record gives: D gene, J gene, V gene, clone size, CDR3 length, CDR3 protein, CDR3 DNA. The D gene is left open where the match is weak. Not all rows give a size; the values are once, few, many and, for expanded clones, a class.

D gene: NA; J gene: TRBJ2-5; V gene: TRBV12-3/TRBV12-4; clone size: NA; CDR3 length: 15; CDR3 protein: CASSFRLRLQEAQYF; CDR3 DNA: TGTGCCAGCAGTTTCCGGTTGCGATTACAAGAGGCCCAGTACTTC
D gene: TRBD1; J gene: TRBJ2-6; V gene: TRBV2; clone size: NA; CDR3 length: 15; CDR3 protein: CARGQGGSGANVLTF; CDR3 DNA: TGTGCCCGTGGACAGGGAGGCTCAGGGGCCAACGTCCTGACTTTC
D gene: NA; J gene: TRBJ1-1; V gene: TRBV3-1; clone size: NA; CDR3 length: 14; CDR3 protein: CASSQIGENTEAFF; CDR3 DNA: TGTGCCAGCAGCCAAATCGGAGAGAACACTGAAGCTTTCTTT
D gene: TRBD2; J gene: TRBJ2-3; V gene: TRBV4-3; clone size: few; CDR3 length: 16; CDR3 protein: CASSHYSSGNARTQYF; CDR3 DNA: TGCGCCAGCAGCCATTACTCTAGCGGGAACGCGCGGACGCAGTATTTT
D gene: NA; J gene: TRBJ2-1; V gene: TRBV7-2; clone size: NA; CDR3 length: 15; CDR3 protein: CASSLSAELGHEQFF; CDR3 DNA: TGTGCCAGCAGCTTATCCGCCGAATTGGGCCATGAGCAGTTCTTC
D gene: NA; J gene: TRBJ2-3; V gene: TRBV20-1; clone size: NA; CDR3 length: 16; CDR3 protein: CSALDRLVSSTDTQYF; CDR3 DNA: TGCAGTGCCCTGGACCGACTAGTTTCTAGCACAGATACGCAGTATTTT
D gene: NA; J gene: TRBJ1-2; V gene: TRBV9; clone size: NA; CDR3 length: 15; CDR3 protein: CASSGLTKENYGYTF; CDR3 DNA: TGTGCCAGCAGCGGACTAACGAAGGAGAACTATGGCTACACCTTC
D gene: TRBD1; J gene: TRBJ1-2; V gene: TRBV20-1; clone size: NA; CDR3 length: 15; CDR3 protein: CSAIGPRGTADGYTF; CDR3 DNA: TGCAGTGCCATAGGCCCCCGGGGGACAGCAGATGGCTACACCTTC
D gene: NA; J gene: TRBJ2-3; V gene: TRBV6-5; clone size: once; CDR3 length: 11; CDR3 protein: CASSPGDTRYF; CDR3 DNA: TGTGCCAGCAGCCCCGGGGATACGCGGTATTTT
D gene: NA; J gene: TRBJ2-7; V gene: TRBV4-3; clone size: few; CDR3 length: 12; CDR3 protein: CASSQGYYEQYF; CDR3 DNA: TGCGCCAGCAGCCAAGGGTACTACGAGCAGTACTTC
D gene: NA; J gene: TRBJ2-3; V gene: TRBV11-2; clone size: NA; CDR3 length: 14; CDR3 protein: CASSGLLPTDTQYF; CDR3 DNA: TGTGCCAGCAGTGGGTTGCTGCCGACAGATACGCAGTATTTT